Shown below are 20 T cell receptor beta chains from a single sample sequenced in a study of identifying expanded T cells in peripheral blood. Only in-frame clones appear in the TCRdb table, and some are missing; sequencing was by immunoSEQ multiplex PCR. The sample includes roughly 90,000 clones, 70% to 90% seen only once; the top ten take 4.5%. The specimen was blood. Source of these receptors: a person aged 18-69 years in good health.

The chain recombines TRBV19 with TRBJ1-5; TRBD1 is a possible D gene (6 bases). The CDR3 is made up of 17 amino acids. Germline V gene sequence: CDR1 LNHDA, CDR2 SQIVND (reference sequence). Trimming stripped 6 bases from V and 1 base from J, with 19 bases between. The CDR3: CASRRGGRTASNQPQHF. The CDR3, as DNA: TGTGCCAGTAGACGGGGGGGTCGGACAGCGAGCAATCAGCCCCAGCATTTT.

The rearrangement links TRBV5-1 to TRBJ2-3; TRBD2 agrees at 14 bases. The germline V gene encodes CDR1 SGHRS and CDR2 YFSETQ. The CDR3 has 18 residues. The J segment lost 2 bases and the V segment lost 0 bases, leaving 5 bases of the junction unmatched. The CDR3 reads CASSLATTSGGATDTQYF. The CDR3, as DNA: TGCGCCAGCAGCTTGGCCACGACTAGCGGGGGGGCCACAGATACGCAGTATTTT.

The gene calls are TRBV7-8 and TRBJ2-1; D is ambiguous. Trimming cost V 7 bases and J 6 bases, with 13 bases left between them. CDR1 and CDR2 from the germline V gene are SGHVS and FQNEAQ. The CDR3 loop spans 13 amino acids. The CDR3: CASISLNSNEQFF. CDR3 nucleotide sequence: TGTGCCAGCATCTCTTTAAACAGCAATGAGCAGTTCTTC.

V usage is TRBV6-5 and J usage is TRBJ1-1, with D maybe TRBD1 (6 bases). The CDR3 consists of 12 residues. The V gene lost 5 bases and the J gene lost 4 bases, with 8 bases spanning the gap. Germline V gives CDR1 MNHEY, CDR2 SVGAGI. CDR3 sequence reads: CASSRGGTEAFF. CDR3 nucleotide sequence: TGTGCCAGCAGTCGAGGGGGCACTGAAGCTTTCTTT.

This chain connects TRBV7-9 to TRBJ1-1, with TRBD1 as a possible D gene (5 bases). The length of the CDR3 is 14 residues. Per the germline V gene, CDR1 is SEHNR and CDR2 is FQNEAQ (reference sequence). The germline V and J ends were trimmed by 4 bases and 3 bases, with 12 bases remaining between them. CDR3 sequence (DNA): TGTGCCAGCAGCTCAGTAGGGACGTACACTGAAGCTTTCTTT. Its protein product is CASSSVGTYTEAFF.

The chain employs TRBV11-2 and TRBJ2-5; D possibly corresponds to TRBD2 (6 bases). Per the germline V gene, CDR1 is SGHAT and CDR2 is FQNNGV. The V gene lost 8 bases and the J gene lost 5 bases, with 27 bases spanning the gap. The CDR3 sequence is 17 residues long. CDR3 sequence reads: CASELLIRVGRKETQYF. The CDR3 DNA follows: TGTGCCAGCGAGTTACTAATACGGGTAGGGAGGAAGGAGACCCAGTACTTC.

The chain uses TRBV7-2 and TRBJ1-2, with D perhaps TRBD1 (5 bases). Germline CDR1 is SGHTA and CDR2 is FQGNSA. Trimming took off 2 bases at V and 7 bases at J, with 17 bases between the two ends. CDR3 length: 15 residues. As DNA, the CDR3 is TGTGCCAGCAGCTTAATGGGGGGACGTGATGGTGGCTACACCTTC. This encodes CASSLMGGRDGGYTF.

The sample holds one count of this clone. This rearrangement joins TRBV5-1 to TRBJ2-7; D may be TRBD2 (5 bases). Germline V gene data show CDR1 as SGHRS and CDR2 as YFSETQ. Trimming pared 4 bases from V and 0 bases from J, leaving 8 bases between. The CDR3 consists of 13 residues. The CDR3 DNA follows: TGCGCCAGCAGCCCCGGGAACTCCTACGAGCAGTACTTC. It yields the protein CASSPGNSYEQYF.

The rearrangement links TRBV6-5 to TRBJ2-7; the D gene could be TRBD1 or TRBD2 (5 bases each). Germline V gene lookup returns CDR1 MNHEY and CDR2 SVGAGI. The V end was cut by 7 bases, the J end by 2 bases, with 18 bases between. The CDR3 runs to 15 residues. CDR3 region: CASNIWYWGTYEQYF. The CDR3 DNA sequence: TGTGCCAGCAATATATGGTATTGGGGGACCTACGAGCAGTACTTC.

The chain is built from TRBV4-3 and TRBJ1-1; D unclear. The CDR3 sequence is 15 residues long. V dropped 3 bases and J dropped 5 bases, with 16 bases sitting between them. Germline V CDR1 and CDR2: LGHNA, YSLEER. CDR3 loop: CASSQEVRRETEAFF. CDR3 sequence (DNA): TGCGCCAGCAGCCAGGAGGTCCGGCGAGAGACTGAAGCTTTCTTT.

The CDR3 DNA is TGTGCCAGCAGCTTAGTGTATAGGGGGGCGAACACCGGGGAGCTGTTTTTT. Its protein product is CASSLVYRGANTGELFF. The chain couples TRBV7-9 to TRBJ2-2; the D call may be TRBD1 or TRBD2 (6 bases each). V gave up 1 base and J gave up 0 bases, with 12 bases separating them. The CDR3 is made up of 17 amino acids. Per germline, CDR1 SEHNR and CDR2 FQNEAQ (reference sequence).

The gene calls are TRBV7-9 and TRBJ2-1; D unresolved. The CDR3 extends over 16 amino acids. Trimming took 5 bases from V and 2 from J, leaving 16 bases between them. In germline, CDR1 is SEHNR, CDR2 FQNEAQ (reference sequence). CDR3 sequence reads: CASSPSRIWAYNEQFF. DNA of the CDR3: TGTGCCAGCAGCCCCAGCCGGATCTGGGCCTACAATGAGCAGTTCTTC. The whole variable domain, remainder taken from reference TRBV7-9 and TRBJ2-1, is DTGVSQNPRHKITKRGQNVTFRCDPISEHNRLYWYRQTLGQGPEFLTYFQNEAQLEKSRLLSDRFSAERPKGSFSTLEIQRTEQGDSAMYLCASSPSRIWAYNEQFFGPGTRLTVL.

This clone was seen a handful of times. This chain joins TRBV6-1 and TRBJ1-5, with unresolved D. Germline lookup yields CDR1 MNHNS and CDR2 SASEGT. Trimming took off 0 bases at V and 6 bases at J, with 12 bases between the two ends. This CDR3 region has 15 residues. The CDR3 DNA follows: TGTGCCAGCAGTGAAGCTGGGCGACCCCGTCAGCCCCAGCATTTT. This codes for CASSEAGRPRQPQHF.

The chain joins TRBV7-9 to TRBJ1-1; D unresolved. V lost 1 base and J 1 base, leaving 4 bases between the germline ends. The CDR3 extends over 13 amino acids. CDR1 SEHNR and CDR2 FQNEAQ come from the germline V gene (reference sequence). The CDR3 bases are TGTGCCAGCAGCTTAGGGCAGAACACTGAAGCTTTCTTT. As protein: CASSLGQNTEAFF.

The rearrangement uses TRBV20-1 and TRBJ1-3; D ambiguous. The CDR3 is made up of 11 amino acids. V lost 8 bases, J lost 4 bases, and 9 bases lay in between. Germline CDR1 and CDR2: DFQATT and SNEGSKA (reference sequence). CDR3 nucleotide sequence: TGCAGTCAACGAAAAGGAAACACCATATATTTT. It specifies CSQRKGNTIYF.

V usage is TRBV6-5 and J usage is TRBJ1-3, with D perhaps TRBD1 (5 bases). Germline CDR1 MNHEY, CDR2 SVGAGI. Trimming left V 0 bases short and J 4 bases short, with 10 bases between. The CDR3 is made up of 15 amino acids. The CDR3: CASSYSRGSGNTIYF. The CDR3 bases are TGTGCCAGCAGTTACTCGAGGGGATCGGGAAACACCATATATTTT.

The V gene is TRBV9, the J gene TRBJ1-3, with D possibly matching TRBD1 (5 bases). Germline CDR1 is SGDLS and CDR2 is YYNGEE. Deletions cut 5 bases from V and 0 bases from J, with 6 bases between. The CDR3 sequence is 13 residues long. CDR3 coding DNA: TGTGCCAGCAGTCAGGGCTCTGGAAACACCATATATTTT. It specifies CASSQGSGNTIYF.

The rearrangement links TRBV2 to TRBJ1-1; unclear D gene. The CDR3 loop spans 14 amino acids. Trimming stripped 6 bases from V and 4 bases from J, with 15 bases between. Germline values: CDR1 SNHLY, CDR2 FYNNEI. This CDR3 reads CASRILPPATEAFF. The CDR3 DNA sequence: TGTGCCAGCAGAATCCTCCCCCCGGCCACTGAAGCTTTCTTT.

This chain connects TRBV6-5 to TRBJ1-2; D unclear. The V gene's germline CDR1 is MNHEY and CDR2 SVGAGI. Deletions cut 0 bases from V and 4 bases from J, with 15 bases between. The length of the CDR3 is 16 residues. DNA for the CDR3: TGTGCCAGCAGTTACTCGTCAGACTTAAGGATCTATGGCTACACCTTC. Its protein product is CASSYSSDLRIYGYTF.

This clone was counted once. The chain couples TRBV18 to TRBJ2-5, with D possibly matching TRBD1 (5 bases). The V end lost 1 base, the J end lost 3 bases, and 12 bases lay between the germline ends. Germline CDR1 KGHSH, CDR2 LQKENI. The CDR3 has 15 amino acids. The CDR3 loop is CASSPRSRVEETQYF. CDR3 DNA: TGTGCCAGCTCACCACGAAGCAGGGTTGAAGAGACCCAGTACTTC.